A single sample is the source of the 21 T cell receptor beta chains below, sequenced in a study of T cells in localized non-small cell lung cancer. Sequencing was performed with immunoSEQ multiplex PCR; in TCRdb, only in-frame clones are kept and a portion is missing. The sample records tens of thousands of clones, approximately 84% being singletons. Material: peripheral blood, obtained before any cancer treatment. These receptors originate from a female donor older than 55 with stage I lung adenocarcinoma.

V usage is TRBV19 and J usage is TRBJ2-2, with a tentative D call TRBD2 (6 bases). Deletions cut 4 bases from V and 11 bases from J, with 14 bases between. The CDR3 length is 13 residues. The germline V gene has CDR1 LNHDA and CDR2 SQIVND (reference sequence). The CDR3 sequence: CASSTRGSGELFF. The CDR3 DNA sequence: TGTGCCAGTAGTACCCGGGGTAGCGGTGAGCTGTTTTTT.

This chain connects TRBV5-1 to TRBJ2-6, with D maybe TRBD1 (5 bases). Germline V gives CDR1 SGHRS, CDR2 YFSETQ. Trimming removed 3 bases at V and 0 bases at J, with 7 bases between. There are 15 residues in the CDR3. CDR3 amino acids: CASSYDSSGANVLTF. The CDR3 region has the DNA TGCGCCAGCAGCTATGACAGCTCTGGGGCCAACGTCCTGACTTTC.

The chain has TRBV4-1 and TRBJ2-3, with a weak D call TRBD2 (6 bases). The germline CDR1 and CDR2 sequences are MGHRA and YSYEKL. The CDR3 length is 15 residues. Trimming cost V 1 base and J 4 bases, with 12 bases left between them. The CDR3 nucleotides read TGCGCCAGCAGCCAAGTGCCGGGAGTGGCAGATACGCAGTATTTT. Amino acid sequence: CASSQVPGVADTQYF.

The chain links TRBV18 to TRBJ1-1, with D perhaps TRBD1 (5 bases). CDR1 KGHSH and CDR2 LQKENI come from the germline V gene. This CDR3 spans 15 amino acids. With 3 bases removed from V and 1 base from J, the gap between germline ends came to 12 bases. CDR3: CASSPGVNRNTEAFF. In DNA, the CDR3 is TGTGCCAGCTCACCGGGGGTGAACAGGAACACTGAAGCTTTCTTT.

The V and J genes are TRBV6-4 and TRBJ2-2; D is possibly TRBD2 (6 bases). V was cut by 4 bases and J by 7 bases, with 16 bases left in between. This CDR3 spans 15 amino acids. Per germline, CDR1 MRHNA and CDR2 SNTAGT. The CDR3 is CASSVIGGKSGELFF. The CDR3 DNA reads as TGTGCCAGCAGTGTAATTGGCGGGAAGAGCGGGGAGCTGTTTTTT.

The chain recombines TRBV5-1 with TRBJ2-7, with 11 positions matching TRBD2. V dropped 0 bases and J dropped 5; count of bases not matched to a gene: 10. The CDR3 runs to 17 residues. Germline V gene lookup returns CDR1 SGHRS and CDR2 YFSETQ. CDR3 sequence: CASSLARLAGPNHEQYF. The DNA for the CDR3 is TGCGCCAGCAGCTTGGCCCGACTAGCGGGGCCGAACCACGAGCAGTACTTC.

The chain carries TRBV5-4 and TRBJ2-3, with TRBD2 matching 8 bases. Germline lookup yields CDR1 SGHNT and CDR2 YYREEE (reference sequence). V lost 4 bases, J lost 12 bases, and 10 bases stayed unmatched. This CDR3 has 13 amino acids. CDR3 sequence (DNA): TGTGCCAGCAGCCCCCTGAGCGGGAGAAGACAGTATTTT. Encoded protein: CASSPLSGRRQYF.

The chain carries TRBV18 and TRBJ2-3, with 9 bases identical to TRBD2. V was pared by 0 bases and J by 5 bases, with 12 bases of the junction left unmatched. Germline lookup yields CDR1 KGHSH and CDR2 LQKENI. The length of the CDR3 is 18 residues. This CDR3 reads CASSPPVLASGARDTQYF. The CDR3, as DNA: TGTGCCAGCTCACCACCGGTCCTGGCTAGCGGGGCACGAGATACGCAGTATTTT.

The chain has TRBV7-2 and TRBJ2-5; TRBD1 matches 10 bases. CDR1 is SGHTA, CDR2 FQGNSA, per germline. Trimming cost V 5 bases and J 5 bases; bases outside gene matches: 2. CDR3 length: 13 residues. CDR3 nucleotide sequence: TGTGCCAGCAGCCAGGACAGGGGGGAGACCCAGTACTTC. This translates into CASSQDRGETQYF. The full variable domain, in which reference TRBV7-2 and TRBJ2-5 provide the parts outside the CDR3, is GAGVSQSPSNKVTEKGKDVELRCDPISGHTALYWYRQSLGQGLEFLIYFQGNSAPDKSGLPSDRFSAERTGGSVSTLTIQRTQQEDSAVYLCASSQDRGETQYFGPGTRLLVL.

This chain uses TRBV19 with TRBJ1-5, with TRBD1 matching over 9 bases. Germline V gene lookup returns CDR1 LNHDA and CDR2 SQIVND (reference sequence). The CDR3 consists of 15 residues. Trimming cost V 6 bases and J 4 bases; bases outside gene matches: 7. CDR3 coding DNA: TGTGCCAGTAGACCGGACAGGGGAAGGAATCAGCCCCAGCATTTT. Translation: CASRPDRGRNQPQHF.

The chain recombines TRBV5-8 with TRBJ1-1; D is uncertain. CDR1 is SGHTS, CDR2 YDEGEE, per germline. Deletions cut 4 bases from V and 7 bases from J, with 11 bases between. The CDR3 covers 12 residues. Here the CDR3 DNA reads TGTGCCAGCAGCCGAAACGGCGTTGAAGCTTTCTTT. It is translated as CASSRNGVEAFF.

This clone was recorded once. This chain joins TRBV18 and TRBJ1-5; D gene uncertain. Between the trimmed V and J ends, which lost 3 bases and 7 bases, there was a span of 7 bases. This CDR3 has 12 amino acids. Germline CDR1 is KGHSH and CDR2 is LQKENI. Written as DNA, the CDR3 is TGTGCCAGCTCACCTTCTGGCCAGCCCCAGCATTTT. This encodes CASSPSGQPQHF.

The genes are TRBV5-6 and TRBJ2-5; 7 positions agree with TRBD1. CDR1 SGHDT and CDR2 YYEEEE come from the germline V gene. The CDR3 is made up of 15 amino acids. The V segment lost 0 bases and the J segment 7 bases; nucleotides outside the gene matches: 9. The DNA for the CDR3 is TGTGCCAGCAGCTTGGTCGTGACAGGGAGTCGGACCCAGTACTTC. Translated: CASSLVVTGSRTQYF.

The V and J genes are TRBV7-9 and TRBJ2-2; TRBD2 aligns across 16 bases. Germline V lookup: CDR1 SEHNR, CDR2 FQNEAQ (reference sequence). The CDR3 sequence is 18 residues long. V trimming: 4 bases; J trimming: 0 bases; junction bases outside the gene matches: 2. Written as DNA, the CDR3 is TGTGCCAGCAGCTCAGGGACTAGCGGGAGGGCGAACACCGGGGAGCTGTTTTTT. Translated: CASSSGTSGRANTGELFF.

The V and J genes are TRBV9 and TRBJ1-3; D call uncertain. CDR1 and CDR2 (germline): SGDLS, YYNGEE. CDR3 size: 15 residues. V was cut by 2 bases and J by 0 bases, with 9 bases left in between. CDR3 in DNA: TGTGCCAGCAGCGTGGGGAGATCCTCTGGAAACACCATATATTTT. It is translated as CASSVGRSSGNTIYF.

The J gene is TRBJ1-1, the V gene TRBV7-9; unclear D gene. CDR3 length equals 14 residues. V lost 5 bases and J lost 1, with 11 bases in between. Germline lookup yields CDR1 SEHNR and CDR2 FQNEAQ (reference sequence). CDR3 protein: CASSDGERNTEAFF. The DNA of the CDR3 is TGTGCCAGCAGCGACGGGGAGAGGAACACTGAAGCTTTCTTT. Based on the CDR3 plus reference TRBV7-9 and TRBJ1-1, the full variable domain is DTGVSQNPRHKITKRGQNVTFRCDPISEHNRLYWYRQTLGQGPEFLTYFQNEAQLEKSRLLSDRFSAERPKGSFSTLEIQRTEQGDSAMYLCASSDGERNTEAFFGQGTRLTVV.

The chain is built from TRBV18 and TRBJ2-5; 8 bases line up with TRBD2. Germline-derived CDR1 and CDR2 are KGHSH and LQKENI. V was pared by 3 bases and J by 3 bases, with 6 bases of the junction left unmatched. CDR3 size: 15 residues. The CDR3 DNA is TGTGCCAGCTCACCTCGGGGGGGGAAGGAAGAGACCCAGTACTTC. This translates into CASSPRGGKEETQYF.

The chain links TRBV6-1 to TRBJ2-1; no definite D call. CDR1 is MNHNS and CDR2 is SASEGT in the germline V gene. This CDR3 comprises 15 residues. V was pared by 6 bases and J by 0 bases, with 12 bases between. The CDR3 region has the DNA TGTGCCAGCAGGACCCTGGACCGCTCCTACAATGAGCAGTTCTTC. It is translated as CASRTLDRSYNEQFF.

The chain has TRBV1 and TRBJ2-3. TRBV1 is flagged as a pseudogene. This CDR3 comprises 17 residues. The CDR3 DNA reads TGCACCAGCAGCCAACAAGAATCGGACGGACGCACAGATACGCAGTATTTT. Amino acids: CTSSQQESDGRTDTQYF.

The gene calls are TRBV21-1 and TRBJ2-2; TRBD1, the table's D call, lacks a check against the DNA. TRBV21-1 is a recognized pseudogene. The CDR3 has 17 amino acids. CDR3 in amino acids: CASRRTGEAINTGELFF. In nucleotides, the CDR3 is TGTGCCAGCAGGCGGACAGGGGAGGCGATTAACACCGGGGAGCTGTTTTTT.

The chain couples TRBV5-4 to TRBJ1-5; possibly TRBD1 for D (6 bases). V was shortened by 3 bases and J by 0 bases, with 10 bases between the two germline ends. CDR3 length equals 15 residues. Germline V gives CDR1 SGHNT, CDR2 YYREEE (reference sequence). The DNA for the CDR3 is TGTGCCAGCAGCTGGACAGAGAATAGCAATCAGCCCCAGCATTTT. Translated, it gives CASSWTENSNQPQHF.